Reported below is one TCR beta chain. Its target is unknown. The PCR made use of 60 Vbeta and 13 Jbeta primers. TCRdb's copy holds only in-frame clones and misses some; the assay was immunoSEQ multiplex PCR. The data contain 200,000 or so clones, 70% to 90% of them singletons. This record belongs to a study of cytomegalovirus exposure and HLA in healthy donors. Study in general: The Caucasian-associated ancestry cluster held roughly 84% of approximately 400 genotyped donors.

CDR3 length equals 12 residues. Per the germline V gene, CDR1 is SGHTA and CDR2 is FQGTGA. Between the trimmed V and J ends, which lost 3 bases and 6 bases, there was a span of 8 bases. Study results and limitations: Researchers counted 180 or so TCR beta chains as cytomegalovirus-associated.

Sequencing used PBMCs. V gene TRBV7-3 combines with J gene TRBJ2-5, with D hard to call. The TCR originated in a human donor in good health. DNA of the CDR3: TGTGCCAGCAGCTTCAGAGGTAAGACCCAGTACTTC. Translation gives CASSFRGKTQYF.